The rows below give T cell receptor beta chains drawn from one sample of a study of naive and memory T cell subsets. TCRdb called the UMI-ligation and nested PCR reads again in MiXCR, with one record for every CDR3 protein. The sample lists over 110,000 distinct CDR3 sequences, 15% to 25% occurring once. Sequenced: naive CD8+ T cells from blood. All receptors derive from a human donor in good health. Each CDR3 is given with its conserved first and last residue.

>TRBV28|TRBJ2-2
CASSFEGFAGELFF
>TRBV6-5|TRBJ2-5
CASSYSDRESGPGETQYF
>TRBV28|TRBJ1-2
CASSFYGGLGYTF
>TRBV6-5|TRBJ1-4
CASSYSSGWSEKLFF
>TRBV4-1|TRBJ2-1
CASSHRLAGEDEQFF
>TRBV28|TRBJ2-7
CASSFRVYEQYF
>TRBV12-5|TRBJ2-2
CASGLTGGGELFF
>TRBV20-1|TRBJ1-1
CSASHPDKGNTEAFF
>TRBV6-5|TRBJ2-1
CASSQNAGLAGGWSYNEQFF
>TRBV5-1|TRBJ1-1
CASSFRGQNTEAFF
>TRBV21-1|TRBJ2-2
CACTGGKTGELFF
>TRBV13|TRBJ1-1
CASSLHRDSEAFF
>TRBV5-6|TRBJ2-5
CASGQGIQETQYF
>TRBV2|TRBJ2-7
CASSTPPDRADSYEQYF
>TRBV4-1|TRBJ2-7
CASSQGGTGGARNF
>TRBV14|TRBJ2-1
CASSQDLWIDEQFF
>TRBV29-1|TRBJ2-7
CSVEDLTGRSYEQYF
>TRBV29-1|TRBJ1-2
CSVEDLVDSYGYTF
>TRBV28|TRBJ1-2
CASSSDGYTF
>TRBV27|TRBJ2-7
CASSFRDHGTYEQYF
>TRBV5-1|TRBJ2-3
CASSPIAGQSTDTQYF
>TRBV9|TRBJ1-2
CASSVAQDRGLDYGYTF
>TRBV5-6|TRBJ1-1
CASSATEGGKTFF
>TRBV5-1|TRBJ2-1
CASSAAPGVDEQFF
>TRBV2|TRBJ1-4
CAGYDRYLEKLFF
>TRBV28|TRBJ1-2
CASTLSPGTGFFYGYTF
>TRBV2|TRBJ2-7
CASSDEILAGGVYEQYF
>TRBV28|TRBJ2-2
CASTLWREHTGELFF
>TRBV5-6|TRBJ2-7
CASSWDKYEQYF
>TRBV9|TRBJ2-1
CASSVGGLAGDEQFF
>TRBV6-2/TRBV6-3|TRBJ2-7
CASSFPHEQYF
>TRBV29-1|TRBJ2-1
CSVDGTGSLEQFF
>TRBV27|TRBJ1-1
CASSFTANTEAFF
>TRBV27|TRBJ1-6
CASSATGYHNSPLHF
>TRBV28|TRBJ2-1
CASTPPRGEQFF
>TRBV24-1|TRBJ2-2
CATRRATGELFF
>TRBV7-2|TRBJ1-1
CASSLRTGAEAFF
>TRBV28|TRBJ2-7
CASSFRVEEQYF
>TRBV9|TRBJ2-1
CASSVSTSGSSYNEQFF
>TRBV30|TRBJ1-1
CAWSVPGRQPNTEAFF
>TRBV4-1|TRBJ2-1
CASTRASGNFDEQFF
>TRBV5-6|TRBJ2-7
CASSLGTVSYEQYF